One sample yielded the 30 T cell receptor beta chains listed below, sequenced in a study of T cells expressing NK-cell markers. TCRdb reprocessed the 5' RACE reads and stores each CDR3 protein as one record, lacking DNA. The sample data list about 450,000 distinct CDR3 sequences. Sequencing was performed on blood T cells: a sorted CD56 or NKG2C T cell subset, CD4+ or CD8+ T cells, or bulk PBMC T cells (not recorded which). The receptors were gathered from a woman aged 18-69 years in good health.

V gene TRBV7-2 combines with J gene TRBJ2-5. The CDR3 covers 14 residues. Germline V lookup: CDR1 SGHTA, CDR2 FQGNSA. The CDR3 is CASSTTLYQETQYF.

The chain couples TRBV15 to TRBJ2-3; lacking DNA, the TRBD1 call made by TCRdb goes unchecked. This CDR3 is built from 16 residues. CDR1 LNHNV and CDR2 YYDKDF come from the germline V gene (reference sequence). CDR3 sequence: CATSRDAMTDTDTQYF.

This chain links TRBV5-4 with TRBJ1-4; TCRdb calls TRBD1, which cannot be checked without DNA. Germline loops: CDR1 SGHNT, CDR2 YYREEE (reference sequence). The CDR3 runs 14 residues. The CDR3 loop is CASTRDRSNEKLFF. The full variable domain, rest sourced from reference TRBV5-4 and TRBJ1-4, is ETGVTQSPTHLIKTRGQQVTLRCSSQSGHNTVSWYQQALGQGPQFIFQYYREEENGRGNFPPRFSGLQFPNYSSELNVNALELDDSALYLCASTRDRSNEKLFFGSGTQLSVL.

Here the CDR3 reads CSATSGTGVNSPLHF. The chain links TRBV20-1 to TRBJ1-6; TCRdb's assignment of TRBD1 cannot be checked, as there is no DNA. The CDR3 covers 15 residues. Germline V gene sequence: CDR1 DFQATT, CDR2 SNEGSKA (reference sequence).

V usage is TRBV18 and J usage is TRBJ2-2; TCRdb names TRBD1, which stays unverified in the absence of DNA. Per the germline V gene, CDR1 is KGHSH and CDR2 is LQKENI. This CDR3 has 13 residues. The CDR3 protein is CASSPSGDRELFF. The full variable domain, completed using reference TRBV18 and TRBJ2-2, is NAGVMQNPRHLVRRRGQEARLRCSPMKGHSHVYWYRQLPEEGLKFMVYLQKENIIDESGMPKERFSAEFPKEGPSILRIQQVVRGDSAAYFCASSPSGDRELFFGEGSRLTVL.

The chain recombines TRBV3-1 with TRBJ2-6; TCRdb designates TRBD1, a call that cannot be tested without DNA. CDR3 size: 17 residues. Germline lookup yields CDR1 LGHDT and CDR2 YNNKEL (reference sequence). This chain's CDR3 is CASSRPTGGAGANVLTF.

CDR3 amino acids: CASSPGPGEFF. This rearrangement joins TRBV18 to TRBJ2-1; no DNA is available, so the TRBD1 call from TCRdb remains unchecked. The CDR3 covers 11 residues. The germline CDR1 and CDR2 sequences are KGHSH and LQKENI.

This chain connects TRBV9 to TRBJ2-7; checking the TCRdb D call of TRBD2 is not possible without DNA. This CDR3 region has 14 residues. In germline, CDR1 is SGDLS, CDR2 YYNGEE. CDR3 sequence: CASSVRSGSYEQYF. The full variable domain, with the rest looked up from reference TRBV9 and TRBJ2-7, is DSGVTQTPKHLITATGQRVTLRCSPRSGDLSVYWYQQSLDQGLQFLIQYYNGEERAKGNILERFSAQQFPDLHSELNLSSLELGDSALYFCASSVRSGSYEQYFGPGTRLTVT.

V and J are TRBV18 and TRBJ2-5; TCRdb's assignment of TRBD1 cannot be checked, as there is no DNA. CDR3 size: 16 residues. Per germline, CDR1 KGHSH and CDR2 LQKENI. The chain's CDR3 is CASFRKQGNLEETQYF.

This sequence joins TRBV5-4 and TRBJ2-5; the D call from TCRdb, TRBD2, cannot be confirmed without DNA. The CDR3 length is 16 residues. Germline V gene sequence: CDR1 SGHNT, CDR2 YYREEE (reference sequence). The CDR3 region is CASSSPPAGGGETQYF.

The chain combines TRBV18 with TRBJ2-2; the TRBD1 assignment by TCRdb is unverifiable without DNA. CDR1 and CDR2 from the germline V gene are KGHSH and LQKENI. The CDR3 length is 16 residues. CDR3: CASSPPWQGATGELFF.

The chain joins TRBV6-1 to TRBJ2-5; lacking DNA, the TRBD1 call made by TCRdb goes unchecked. CDR3 length equals 15 residues. In germline, CDR1 is MNHNS, CDR2 SASEGT. The CDR3 loop is CASSNTGDNQETQYF.

The rearrangement links TRBV7-2 to TRBJ1-1. Germline V gene data show CDR1 as SGHTA and CDR2 as FQGNSA. This CDR3 region has 15 residues. This CDR3 reads CASSLGEGRNTEAFF. The variable domain in full, completed from reference TRBV7-2 and TRBJ1-1, reads GAGVSQSPSNKVTEKGKDVELRCDPISGHTALYWYRQSLGQGLEFLIYFQGNSAPDKSGLPSDRFSAERTGGSVSTLTIQRTQQEDSAVYLCASSLGEGRNTEAFFGQGTRLTVV.

The chain links TRBV20-1 to TRBJ2-2. This CDR3 has 12 residues. Germline V gene data show CDR1 as DFQATT and CDR2 as SNEGSKA (reference sequence). CDR3: CSASQNTGELFF.

The J gene is TRBJ2-3, the V gene TRBV10-3; the D call from TCRdb, TRBD1, cannot be confirmed without DNA. This CDR3 has 18 amino acids. CDR1 is ENHRY and CDR2 is SYGVKD in the germline V gene. The CDR3 protein is CAISESGTGGRLADTQYF.

This chain connects TRBV7-2 to TRBJ2-1; TCRdb calls TRBD2, which cannot be checked without DNA. The V gene's germline CDR1 is SGHTA and CDR2 FQGNSA. This CDR3 spans 15 amino acids. The CDR3 region is CASSLVAGVRNEQFF.

CDR3 in amino acids: CAISESWAGVLNTEAFF. V is TRBV10-3 and J is TRBJ1-1. Germline V CDR1 and CDR2: ENHRY, SYGVKD. CDR3 length: 17 residues.

The chain uses TRBV12-3 or TRBV12-4 and TRBJ1-6; TCRdb outputs TRBD1, but without DNA this stays unchecked. This CDR3 region has 13 residues. CDR3: CASSPGQHSPLHF.

The chain joins TRBV28 to TRBJ2-5. This CDR3 contains 13 residues. Germline CDR1 MDHEN, CDR2 SYDVKM. This CDR3 reads CASRRRGRETQYF. Full variable domain (remainder filled in from reference TRBV28 and TRBJ2-5): DVKVTQSSRYLVKRTGEKVFLECVQDMDHENMFWYRQDPGLGLRLIYFSYDVKMKEKGDIPEGYSVSREKKERFSLILESASTNQTSMYLCASRRRGRETQYFGPGTRLLVL.

The rearrangement uses TRBV12-3 or TRBV12-4 and TRBJ2-5; the D call from TCRdb, TRBD2, cannot be confirmed without DNA. CDR3 length equals 15 residues. The CDR3 sequence is CASRLGDTSGETQYF.

According to its frequency, this clonotype is medium-sized. The J gene is TRBJ2-1, the V gene TRBV25-1; the TRBD2 assignment by TCRdb is unverifiable without DNA. The CDR3 is 16 amino acids. Germline CDR1 is MGHDK and CDR2 is SYGVNS. CDR3 amino acids: CASTLSGPSGYNEQFF.

The rearrangement uses TRBV18 and TRBJ1-5. The CDR3 totals 13 residues. CDR1 and CDR2 from the germline V gene are KGHSH and LQKENI. CDR3 loop: CASSPEAGQPQHF.

J is TRBJ2-5 and V is TRBV6-1; the TCRdb call, TRBD2, lacks DNA for checking. Germline CDR1 and CDR2: MNHNS and SASEGT. This CDR3 spans 15 amino acids. Here the CDR3 reads CASSEGLAGSETQYF.

The V and J genes are TRBV29-1 and TRBJ2-3. CDR3 size: 12 residues. Germline lookup yields CDR1 SQVTM and CDR2 ANQGSEA. CDR3 loop: CSVAELIDTQYF.

The V and J genes are TRBV20-1 and TRBJ1-2; TCRdb's assignment of TRBD1 cannot be checked, as there is no DNA. The germline CDR1 and CDR2 sequences are DFQATT and SNEGSKA (reference sequence). This CDR3 contains 16 residues. This CDR3 is CSARVPGVASKRGYTF.

The chain joins TRBV3-1 to TRBJ1-6; the TCRdb call, TRBD1, lacks DNA for checking. CDR3 length: 15 residues. Germline V lookup: CDR1 LGHDT, CDR2 YNNKEL (reference sequence). CDR3 protein: CASSQGDRDASPLHF.

The chain employs TRBV2 and TRBJ2-1; TCRdb picks TRBD2, but there is no DNA to check that call. CDR3 length equals 19 residues. CDR1 is SNHLY, CDR2 FYNNEI, per germline. The CDR3: CASSNSLEGWGALYNEQFF. Full variable domain (missing parts from reference TRBV2 and TRBJ2-1): EPEVTQTPSHQVTQMGQEVILRCVPISNHLYFYWYRQILGQKVEFLVSFYNNEISEKSEIFDDQFSVERPDGSNFTLKIRSTKLEDSAMYFCASSNSLEGWGALYNEQFFGPGTRLTVL.

CDR3 in amino acids: CASSDNQGASTFF. This chain connects TRBV18 to TRBJ2-1; TCRdb's D call, TRBD1, is unchecked because there is no DNA. Looked up from germline, CDR1 is KGHSH and CDR2 is LQKENI. The CDR3 sequence is 13 residues long.

The chain is built from TRBV4-3 and TRBJ2-3. The CDR3 contains 13 residues. Germline V gene data show CDR1 as LGHNA and CDR2 as YSLEER. The CDR3 region is CASSQDGKDTQYF.

This chain joins TRBV15 and TRBJ2-3; TCRdb returns TRBD2, unconfirmable since there is no DNA. Germline V lookup: CDR1 LNHNV, CDR2 YYDKDF (reference sequence). The CDR3 runs to 15 residues. The CDR3 is CATSRDHPSRDTQYF. The whole variable domain, remainder taken from reference TRBV15 and TRBJ2-3, is DAMVIQNPRYQVTQFGKPVTLSCSQTLNHNVMYWYQQKSSQAPKLLFHYYDKDFNNEADTPDNFQSRRPNTSFCFLDIRSPGLGDTAMYLCATSRDHPSRDTQYFGPGTRLTVL.